Below, 7 T cell receptor beta chains from the same sample are listed, as sequenced in a study of blood T cell repertoires in COVID-19. Sequencing used immunoSEQ multiplex PCR; TCRdb keeps in-frame clones, though not all of them. The sample has some 80,000 clones; 86% are singletons. Sequenced: peripheral blood. The source of these receptors is a human donor in a cohort sampled during active COVID-19.

V usage is TRBV24-1 and J usage is TRBJ2-2; TRBD1 agrees at 7 bases. Germline V gene data show CDR1 as KGHDR and CDR2 as SFDVKD. V was pared by 5 bases and J by 1 base, with 3 bases of the junction left unmatched. This CDR3 spans 15 amino acids. CDR3 nucleotides: TGTGCCACCAGTGGAAGGACAGGGAACACCGGGGAGCTGTTTTTT. Translating gives CATSGRTGNTGELFF.

This chain connects TRBV4-2 to TRBJ1-5, with D possibly TRBD1 on 5 matching bases. Trimming stripped 4 bases from V and 2 bases from J, with 9 bases between. Germline CDR1 is LGHNA and CDR2 is YNFKEQ. The CDR3 runs 14 residues. The CDR3 DNA reads as TGTGCCAGCAGCCCCAGGGATGGCAATCAGCCCCAGCATTTT. Translation: CASSPRDGNQPQHF.

V gene TRBV15 combines with J gene TRBJ2-1, with D possibly matching TRBD1 (6 bases). With 5 bases removed from V and 7 bases from J, the gap between germline ends came to 15 bases. The germline gives CDR1 LNHNV, CDR2 YYDKDF (reference sequence). The CDR3 loop spans 14 amino acids. CDR3 region: CATSFSTGENEQFF. Written as DNA, the CDR3 is TGTGCCACCAGCTTTTCGACAGGTGAAAATGAGCAGTTCTTC.

The chain carries TRBV2 and TRBJ1-1; TRBD1 matches 9 bases. This CDR3 contains 15 residues. The V segment lost 3 bases and the J segment 6 bases; nucleotides outside the gene matches: 8. Germline loops: CDR1 SNHLY, CDR2 FYNNEI. DNA of the CDR3: TGTGCCAGCAGTGACCCGGGACAGGGCTGGGCTGAAGCTTTCTTT. This codes for CASSDPGQGWAEAFF.

This chain connects TRBV6-5 to TRBJ1-4; possible D gene TRBD1, 6 bases. The V gene's germline CDR1 is MNHEY and CDR2 SVGAGI. This CDR3 has 15 amino acids. Trimming took off 5 bases at V and 0 bases at J, with 10 bases between the two ends. The CDR3 protein is CASSPWTATNEKLFF. In DNA form, the CDR3 reads TGTGCCAGCAGTCCATGGACAGCAACTAATGAAAAACTGTTTTTT.

The rearrangement uses TRBV5-4 and TRBJ2-3; perhaps TRBD1 as D (6 bases). CDR1 is SGHNT, CDR2 YYREEE, per germline (reference sequence). V shed 2 bases and J shed 1 base, with 14 bases lying between them. The CDR3 is made up of 16 amino acids. The CDR3 reads CASSFLTGSRTDTQYF. The CDR3 nucleotides read TGTGCCAGCAGCTTCCTAACAGGGTCCCGCACAGATACGCAGTATTTT.

This clone was seen more than once but under ten times. The chain has TRBV11-2 and TRBJ1-1, with a tentative D call TRBD1 (6 bases). V lost 1 base and J lost 1, with 13 bases in between. CDR3 length: 16 residues. The germline V gene has CDR1 SGHAT and CDR2 FQNNGV. The CDR3 coding sequence is TGTGCCAGCAGCTTAGTATCGGTCAGGGGGAACACTGAAGCTTTCTTT. Translation gives CASSLVSVRGNTEAFF.